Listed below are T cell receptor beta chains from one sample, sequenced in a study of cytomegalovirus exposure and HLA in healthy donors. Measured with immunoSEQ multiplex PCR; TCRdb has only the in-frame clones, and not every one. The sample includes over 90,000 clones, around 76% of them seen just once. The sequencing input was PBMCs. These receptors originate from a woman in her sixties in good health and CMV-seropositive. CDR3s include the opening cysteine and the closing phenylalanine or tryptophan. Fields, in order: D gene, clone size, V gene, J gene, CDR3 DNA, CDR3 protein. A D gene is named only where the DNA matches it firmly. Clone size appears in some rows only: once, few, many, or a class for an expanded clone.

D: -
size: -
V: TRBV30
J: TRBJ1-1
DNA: TGTGCCTATTCCGGACAGCTCATGAACACTGAAGCTTTCTTT
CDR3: CAYSGQLMNTEAFF

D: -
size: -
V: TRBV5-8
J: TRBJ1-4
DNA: TGTGCCAGCAGGCAGGGTTCAGTCGAAAAACTGTTTTTT
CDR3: CASRQGSVEKLFF

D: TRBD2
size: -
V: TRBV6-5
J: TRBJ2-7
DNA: TGTGCCAGCAGTTACGGGGGGAGGGCTTTCTCCGAGCAGTACTTC
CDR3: CASSYGGRAFSEQYF

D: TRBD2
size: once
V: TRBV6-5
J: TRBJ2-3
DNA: TGTGCCAGCAGTTACTCGGGAGGGAGGGCCGCAGATACGCAGTATTTT
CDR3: CASSYSGGRAADTQYF

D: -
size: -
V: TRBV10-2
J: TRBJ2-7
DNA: TGCGCCAGCAGGGTGGCACGAAGATACGAGCAGTACTTC
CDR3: CASRVARRYEQYF

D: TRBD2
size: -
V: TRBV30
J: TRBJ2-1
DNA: TGTGCCTGGACCGTACTAGCGGGAGCCTACAATGAGCAGTTCTTC
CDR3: CAWTVLAGAYNEQFF

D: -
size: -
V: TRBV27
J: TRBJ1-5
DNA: TGTGCCAGCAGTTCTAGGGGTCGCAGGGATATTGGCAATCAGCCCCAGCATTTT
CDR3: CASSSRGRRDIGNQPQHF

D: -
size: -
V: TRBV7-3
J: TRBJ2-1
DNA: TGTGCCAGCAGCTCCGGTAGCGGAGATTACAATGAGCAGTTCTTC
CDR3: CASSSGSGDYNEQFF

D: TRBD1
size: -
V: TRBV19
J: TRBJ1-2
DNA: TGTGCCAGTAGCCAAACAGGGGGAGCAATTGGCTGCACCTTC
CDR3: CASSQTGGAIGCTF

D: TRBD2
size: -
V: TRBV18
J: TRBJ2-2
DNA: TGTGCCAGCTCACCACAACTAGCGGGCGGTACCGGGGAGCTGTTTTTT
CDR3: CASSPQLAGGTGELFF

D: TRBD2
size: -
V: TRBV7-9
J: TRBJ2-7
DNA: TGTGCCAGCAGCCCTCGGACTAGCGGGAGTTACGAGCAGTACTTC
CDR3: CASSPRTSGSYEQYF

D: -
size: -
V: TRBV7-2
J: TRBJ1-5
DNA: TGTGCCAGCAGCTTAGTTACGTCGGGTCAGCCCCAGCATTTT
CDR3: CASSLVTSGQPQHF

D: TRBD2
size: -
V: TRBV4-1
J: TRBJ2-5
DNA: TGCGCCAGCAGCCAAGAACGGACTAGCGGGCTGCGGACCCAGTACTTC
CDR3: CASSQERTSGLRTQYF

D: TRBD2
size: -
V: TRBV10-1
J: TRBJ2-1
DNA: TGCGCCAGCAGTGAGCAGGCTAGCGGACTGGAGCAGTTCTTC
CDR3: CASSEQASGLEQFF

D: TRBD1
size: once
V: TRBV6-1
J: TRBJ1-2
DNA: TGTGCCAGCAGTGAAGGGGACAGGGGCTACACCTTC
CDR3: CASSEGDRGYTF

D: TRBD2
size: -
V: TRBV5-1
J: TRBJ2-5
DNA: TGCGCCAGCAGCTTGGGGACTAGGAGTAGCGAGACCCAGTACTTC
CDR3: CASSLGTRSSETQYF

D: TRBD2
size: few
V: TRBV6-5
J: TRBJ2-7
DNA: TGTGCCAGCAGTTACTCTAGCGGGAGGTTGTACTTC
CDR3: CASSYSSGRLYF

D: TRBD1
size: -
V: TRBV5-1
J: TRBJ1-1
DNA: TGCGCCAGCAGCATTACGACAGGGGGCGAAACTGAAGCTTTCTTT
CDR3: CASSITTGGETEAFF

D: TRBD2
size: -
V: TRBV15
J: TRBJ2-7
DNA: TGTGCCACCAGCAGAGTCCCGTTTAACATTGGGAGGGCCTCTTACGAGCAGTACTTC
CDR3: CATSRVPFNIGRASYEQYF

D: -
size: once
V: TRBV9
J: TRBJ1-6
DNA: TGTGCCAGCAGCGCGCGGACAGACTTTAATTCACCCCTCCACTTT
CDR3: CASSARTDFNSPLHF

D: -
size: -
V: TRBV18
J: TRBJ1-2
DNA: TGTGCCAGCTCATTTCTCGGGGAAAACTATGGCTACACCTTC
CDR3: CASSFLGENYGYTF

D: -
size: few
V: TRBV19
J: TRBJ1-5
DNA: TGTGCCAGTATGGAAAGGGGGGGTCGTCAGCCCCAGCATTTT
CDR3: CASMERGGRQPQHF

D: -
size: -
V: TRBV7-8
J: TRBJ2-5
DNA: TGTGCCAGCAGCTTAGGTAGCCTAGAGACCCAGTACTTC
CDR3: CASSLGSLETQYF

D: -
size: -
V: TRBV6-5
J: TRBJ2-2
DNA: TGTGCCAGCAGTTACTCGTTGGCTGGGGAGCTGTTTTTT
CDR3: CASSYSLAGELFF

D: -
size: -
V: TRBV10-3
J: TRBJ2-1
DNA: TGTGCCATCAGTGACCCCGAGAGGAATGAGCAGTTCTTC
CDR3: CAISDPERNEQFF